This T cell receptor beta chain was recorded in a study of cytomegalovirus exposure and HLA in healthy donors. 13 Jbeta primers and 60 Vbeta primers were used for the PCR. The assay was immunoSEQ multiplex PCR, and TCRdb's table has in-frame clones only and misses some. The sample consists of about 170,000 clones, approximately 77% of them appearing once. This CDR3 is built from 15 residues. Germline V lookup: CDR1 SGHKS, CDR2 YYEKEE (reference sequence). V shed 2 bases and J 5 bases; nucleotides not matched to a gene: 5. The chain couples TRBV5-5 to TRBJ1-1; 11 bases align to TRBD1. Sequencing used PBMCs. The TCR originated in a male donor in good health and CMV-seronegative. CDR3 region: CASSFEDRGRTEAFF. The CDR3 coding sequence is TGTGCCAGCAGCTTTGAGGACAGGGGGCGGACTGAAGCTTTCTTT.